This T cell receptor beta chain was sequenced during a study of cytomegalovirus exposure and HLA in healthy donors. The CDR3 consists of 14 residues. V was pared by 6 bases and J by 5 bases, with 11 bases of the junction left unmatched. From germline, CDR1 is SQVTM and CDR2 ANQGSEA. The primer mix had 60 Vbeta and 13 Jbeta primers. The repertoire was sequenced with immunoSEQ multiplex PCR; TCRdb's copy has only in-frame clones and lacks some. The table records more than 200,000 clones, about 80% of them present only once. The clonotype originates from a male donor in good health and CMV-seronegative. The material sequenced was PBMCs. This rearrangement joins TRBV29-1 to TRBJ2-7; TRBD1 matches at 9 bases. CDR3 loop: CSVERGQGGNEQYF. CDR3 coding DNA: TGCAGCGTAGAAAGGGGACAGGGAGGAAACGAGCAGTACTTC.